These 3 T cell receptor beta chains originate from one sample sequenced in a study of blood T cells in healthy people across ages. The second PCR ran 7 to 11 cycles with a sample-barcoded 5' primer and J-beta primers. MiXCR, applied by TCRdb to the 5' RACE reads, yields one record per CDR3 protein. This sample has 790,000 or so distinct CDR3 sequences, with about 47% found just once. The sample consisted of blood. The origin of the receptors is a man older than 75 in good health.

The V gene is TRBV9, the J gene TRBJ2-1; tentative D call: TRBD1 (5 bases). Deletions cut 4 bases from V and 5 bases from J, with 10 bases between. The germline V gene has CDR1 SGDLS and CDR2 YYNGEE. The CDR3 consists of 13 residues. The CDR3 protein is CASSIRQNNEQFF. The CDR3 coding sequence is TGTGCCAGCAGCATCCGACAGAACAATGAGCAGTTCTTC.

The genes are TRBV5-1 and TRBJ2-1, with D perhaps matching TRBD2 (6 bases). Germline CDR1 reads SGHRS; CDR2 reads YFSETQ. V was cut by 3 bases and J by 7 bases, with 20 bases left in between. CDR3 size: 16 residues. The CDR3 is CASSSGLTLERNEQFF. In nucleotides, the CDR3 is TGCGCCAGCAGCTCTGGACTAACACTTGAGAGGAATGAGCAGTTCTTC.

This clonotype was seen only a few times. The chain uses TRBV9 and TRBJ2-1; TRBD2 matches at 10 bases. The CDR3 has 15 residues. The V gene's germline CDR1 is SGDLS and CDR2 YYNGEE. V shed 3 bases and J 8 bases; nucleotides not matched to a gene: 8. The CDR3 spells CASSGGTSETDEQFF. As DNA, the CDR3 is TGTGCCAGCAGCGGCGGGACTAGCGAGACGGATGAGCAGTTCTTC. Variable domain in full (rest from reference TRBV9 and TRBJ2-1): DSGVTQTPKHLITATGQRVTLRCSPRSGDLSVYWYQQSLDQGLQFLIQYYNGEERAKGNILERFSAQQFPDLHSELNLSSLELGDSALYFCASSGGTSETDEQFFGPGTRLTVL.